This T cell receptor (beta chain) was sequenced for a study of T cell responses to AZD1222 COVID-19 vaccine. Sequencing was performed with immunoSEQ multiplex PCR; in TCRdb, only in-frame clones are kept and a portion is missing. The sample carries 90,000 to 120,000 clones, approximately 92% recorded once. Concerning this clone itself: What it binds is not known.

General study results and limits: CD4 TCRs linked to vaccination spanned spike, dominating at 160-218 and 743-854. White British people made up most donors, females outnumbered males, and clonal diversity was possibly underestimated. Only a handful of AZD1222 recipients were seropositive at baseline.

Pooled samples include second doses given at about 4 or 12 weeks. This CDR3 region has 15 residues. V was clipped by 5 bases and J by 0 bases, with 12 bases between them. Per germline, CDR1 SGHNT and CDR2 YENEEA. The starting material was peripheral blood, obtained 28 days after the second AZD1222 dose. J is TRBJ2-3 and V is TRBV11-3, with D perhaps matching TRBD1 (8 bases). This TCR derives from an adult who received the AZD1222 COVID-19 vaccine. This CDR3 reads CASSTGGGSTDTQYF. CDR3 nucleotides: TGTGCCAGCAGCACAGGGGGAGGGAGCACAGATACGCAGTATTTT.